This is a list of T cell receptor beta chains from one sample in a study of beta chain features in type 1 diabetes. TCRdb keeps only in-frame clones here, not all; method: immunoSEQ multiplex PCR. This table has about 260,000 clones, about 63% appearing once. The sample taken for sequencing was naive CD4+ T cells from blood. These receptors were collected from a man aged 30-40 years in good health. CDR3s include the opening cysteine and the closing phenylalanine or tryptophan. The D gene is left open where the match is weak. A clone size is listed for some rows: how often the clone was seen (once, few, many), or a class if it is expanded.

CDR3aa,CDR3nt,len,v_gene,j_gene,abundance,d_gene
CASSEWWSEQFF,TGTGCCAGCAGTGAATGGTGGAGTGAGCAGTTCTTC,12,TRBV2,TRBJ2-1,few,NA
CAGYRGGAYNEQFF,TGTGCCGGCTACCGCGGGGGGGCCTACAATGAGCAGTTCTTC,14,TRBV30,TRBJ2-1,NA,TRBD2
CASSIGQGAGETQYF,TGTGCCAGCAGCATCGGACAGGGGGCCGGGGAGACCCAGTACTTC,15,TRBV7-2,TRBJ2-5,few,TRBD1
CAWSMGLVNEQFF,TGTGCCTGGAGTATGGGACTAGTCAATGAGCAGTTCTTC,13,TRBV30,TRBJ2-1,NA,TRBD2
CSVVVSGNTIYF,TGCAGCGTGGTTGTCTCTGGAAACACCATATATTTT,12,TRBV29-1,TRBJ1-3,NA,NA
CASSPGGLIYNEQFF,TGTGCCAGCTCACCAGGAGGACTGATCTACAATGAGCAGTTCTTC,15,TRBV18,TRBJ2-1,NA,NA
CAWRGDIKSSGANVLTF,TGTGCCTGGAGAGGGGACATCAAGAGCTCTGGGGCCAACGTCCTGACTTTC,17,TRBV30,TRBJ2-6,NA,NA
CASSITGTAPYEQYF,TGTGCCAGCAGCATAACCGGGACAGCTCCCTACGAGCAGTACTTC,15,TRBV7-2,TRBJ2-7,NA,TRBD1
CSPRGRYNEQFF,TGCAGCCCGCGGGGCAGATACAATGAGCAGTTCTTC,12,TRBV29-1,TRBJ2-1,NA,NA
CATSRELGVLRGYTF,TGTGCCACCAGCAGAGAATTAGGGGTCCTCCGGGGCTACACCTTC,15,TRBV15,TRBJ1-2,few,NA
CSAMTSGGQETQYF,TGCAGCGCGATGACTAGCGGGGGCCAAGAGACCCAGTACTTC,14,TRBV29-1,TRBJ2-5,NA,TRBD2
CASSSRTGNTGELFF,TGTGCCAGCAGCTCCCGGACAGGGAACACCGGGGAGCTGTTTTTT,15,TRBV7-2,TRBJ2-2,NA,TRBD1
CAWSSGTGDYNEQFF,TGTGCCTGGAGTTCCGGGACAGGGGACTACAATGAGCAGTTCTTC,15,TRBV30,TRBJ2-1,few,TRBD1
CASSTTGFNVYEQYF,TGTGCCAGCAGCACCACGGGGTTCAACGTCTACGAGCAGTACTTC,15,TRBV7-2,TRBJ2-7,NA,NA
CAWVGTGRGNEQFF,TGTGCCTGGGTTGGGACAGGGAGAGGCAATGAGCAGTTCTTC,14,TRBV30,TRBJ2-1,NA,TRBD1
CASSSPRDRTQYF,TGTGCCAGCAGCTCACCTCGGGACAGAACGCAGTATTTT,13,TRBV5-6,TRBJ2-3,NA,TRBD1
CAWSVLAGGTYNEQFF,TGTGCCTGGAGTGTGCTAGCGGGAGGCACCTACAATGAGCAGTTCTTC,16,TRBV30,TRBJ2-1,few,TRBD2
CACEGIQYF,TGTGCCTGTGAGGGAATTCAGTACTTC,9,TRBV30,TRBJ2-4,few,NA
CASSLYREQYF,TGTGCCAGCAGTCTATACAGAGAGCAGTACTTC,11,TRBV28,TRBJ2-7,NA,NA